This T cell receptor beta chain was recovered during a study of OX40 agonist ivuxolimab in advanced cancers. General study results and limits: By week 6 at 0.1 to 3.0 mg/kg, blood CD4+ and CD8+ T cells had expanded clonally.

The protocol was immunoSEQ multiplex PCR, while the TCRdb copy is restricted to in-frame clones and leaves out a portion. The data hold around 80,000 clones, with 90% to 95% observed a single time. Peripheral blood came from all dose cohorts at three timepoints. Worth noting for this clone: Its antigen is as yet unknown.

With V trimmed by 7 bases and J by 5 bases, 8 bases remained unmatched. Germline CDR1 reads MNHEY; CDR2 reads SVGAGI. The CDR3 has 13 residues. The rearrangement links TRBV6-5 to TRBJ2-7; 7 bases are shared with TRBD1. This receptor was identified in an adult with an advanced solid tumor such as melanoma, head and neck, liver or kidney cancer. Sequences were derived from CD4+ or CD8+ T cells sorted from blood, sampled in a trial of the OX40 agonist ivuxolimab. The CDR3 DNA is TGTGCCAGCACCCACAGGGGTGAAAACGAGCAGTACTTC. Protein: CASTHRGENEQYF.